This T cell receptor beta chain was captured by sequencing in a study of CD8 T cells in ankylosing spondylitis (dated by TCRdb to about 2017). About the investigation overall: T cell receptor beta repertoires were profiled in healthy donors and ankylosing spondylitis patients so that disease-linked TCR variants could be found. Peripheral blood was sampled, and synovial fluid was also collected from ankylosing spondylitis patients. In total, the full study cohort was made up of approximately 99 healthy donors and about two dozen ankylosing spondylitis patients.

Instrument on record: Illumina HiSeq 2500. TCR beta libraries were prepared by quantitative 5'-RACE with molecular barcodes. The paper's processing steps were these. Disease-linked TCR variants were identified with a new computational method built on a probabilistic model of VDJ rearrangement. The public reads were reprocessed in TCRdb via fastp at Q25 and MiXCR, keeping in-frame beta chains. Entries that share a CDR3 protein sequence are merged under the most common genes and DNA. The V and J calls and clone size come from TCRdb's table, not from the authors' own analysis. Recorded for this sample are about 200,000 distinct CDR3 sequences; around 24% of them occurred a single time. The ten largest clones take up about 6.2% of the sample. Overall study results and their limits: Some of the motif variants had been reported before in the synovial fluid and blood of reactive arthritis patients, a finding that suggests common disease-initiation mechanisms. The disease-linked clones showed a CD8+ phenotype and occurred at relatively low frequencies in peripheral blood. The disease-linked clones were reported to be significantly enriched in matched synovial fluid samples from ankylosing spondylitis patients. A TCR beta motif made up of eight highly homologous amino acid variants appeared to be characteristic of blood from ankylosing spondylitis patients.

Spanning cysteine to phenylalanine, the CDR3 consists of 11 amino acids. Only the CDR3 part of the read is kept: 33 bases, read in frame from the first base. V drops 7 bases and J drops 12 bases, leaving 13 bases in between. This clonotype was counted at least ten times. Its antigen specificity is not known. Per-nucleotide qualities are absent, and no much larger clonotype sits a single base away. The source of this sequence is a male donor with ankylosing spondylitis or in good health (not recorded which). The rearranged chain carries TRBV12-3 or TRBV12-4 and TRBJ2-1; a weak D assignment points to TRBD2 (6 bases agree). Sample: blood, either unsorted or a sorted T cell fraction (not recorded which). The nucleotide sequence is TGTGCCAGCACCCTCTCCGGGGGGCAGTTCTTC. This gives the protein CASTLSGGQFF.